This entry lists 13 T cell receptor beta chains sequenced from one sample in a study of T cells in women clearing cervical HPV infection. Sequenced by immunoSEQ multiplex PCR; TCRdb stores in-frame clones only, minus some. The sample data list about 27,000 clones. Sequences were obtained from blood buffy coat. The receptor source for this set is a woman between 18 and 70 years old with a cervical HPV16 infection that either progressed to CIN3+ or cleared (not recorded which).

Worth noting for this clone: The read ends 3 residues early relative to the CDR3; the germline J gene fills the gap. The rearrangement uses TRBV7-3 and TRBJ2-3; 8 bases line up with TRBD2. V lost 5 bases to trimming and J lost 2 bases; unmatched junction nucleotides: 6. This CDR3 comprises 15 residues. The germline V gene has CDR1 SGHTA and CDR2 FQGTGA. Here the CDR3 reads CASSPIAGFTDTQYF. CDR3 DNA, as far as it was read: TGTGCCAGCAGCCCCATAGCGGGGTTCACAGATACG.

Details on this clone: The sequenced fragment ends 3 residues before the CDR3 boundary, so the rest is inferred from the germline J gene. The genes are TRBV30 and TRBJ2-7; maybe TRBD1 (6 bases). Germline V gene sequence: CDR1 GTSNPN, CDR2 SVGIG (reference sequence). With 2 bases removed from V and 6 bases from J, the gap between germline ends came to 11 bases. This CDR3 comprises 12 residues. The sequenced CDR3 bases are TGTGCCTGGAGTTCCACAGGGTTCGAG. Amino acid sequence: CAWSSTGFE. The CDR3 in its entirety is CAWSSTGFEQYF.

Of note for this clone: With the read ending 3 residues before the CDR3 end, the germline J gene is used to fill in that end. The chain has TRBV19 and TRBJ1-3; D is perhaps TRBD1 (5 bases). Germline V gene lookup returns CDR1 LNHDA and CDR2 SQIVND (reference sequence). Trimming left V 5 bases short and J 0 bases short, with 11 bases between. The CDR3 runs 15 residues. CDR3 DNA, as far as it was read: TGTGCCAGTAGTCCCGGGACTTCCTCTGGAAACACC. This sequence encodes CASSPGTSSGNT. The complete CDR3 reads CASSPGTSSGNTIYF. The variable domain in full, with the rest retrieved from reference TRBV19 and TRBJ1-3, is DGGITQSPKYLFRKEGQNVTLSCEQNLNHDAMYWYRQDPGQGLRLIYYSQIVNDFQKGDIAEGYSVSREKKESFPLTVTSAQKNPTAFYLCASSPGTSSGNTIYFGEGSWLTVV.

CDR3 DNA (partial): TGTGCCAGCAGCCCCAGGGGGCCCTACGAC. Amino acid sequence: CASSPRGPYD. The entire CDR3 protein reads CASSPRGPYDYTF. The rearrangement links TRBV7-9 to TRBJ1-2; the match to TRBD1 covers 8 bases. The observed sequence ends 3 residues before the CDR3 terminus, with the missing tail filled in from the germline J gene. CDR3 length: 13 amino acids. From germline, CDR1 is SEHNR and CDR2 FQNEAQ (reference sequence).

The DNA read from the CDR3 is TGTGCCTGGGGGACAGGGAGCACAGATACG. Translation gives CAWGTGSTDT. From start to end, the CDR3 is CAWGTGSTDTQYF. This chain connects TRBV30 to TRBJ2-3, with 9 positions matching TRBD1. The read stops 3 residues short of the end of the CDR3; the missing end is completed from the germline J gene. The J segment lost 0 bases and the V segment lost 5 bases, leaving 0 bases of the junction unmatched. The CDR3 runs 13 residues. The germline V gene encodes CDR1 GTSNPN and CDR2 SVGIG (reference sequence).

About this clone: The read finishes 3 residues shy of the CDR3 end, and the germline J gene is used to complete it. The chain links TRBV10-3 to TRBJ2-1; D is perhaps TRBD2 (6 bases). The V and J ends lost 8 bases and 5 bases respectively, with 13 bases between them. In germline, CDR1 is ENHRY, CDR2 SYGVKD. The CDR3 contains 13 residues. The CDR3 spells CAIGGLKNNEQFF. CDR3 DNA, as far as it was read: TGTGCCATCGGGGGACTCAAAAACAATGAG.

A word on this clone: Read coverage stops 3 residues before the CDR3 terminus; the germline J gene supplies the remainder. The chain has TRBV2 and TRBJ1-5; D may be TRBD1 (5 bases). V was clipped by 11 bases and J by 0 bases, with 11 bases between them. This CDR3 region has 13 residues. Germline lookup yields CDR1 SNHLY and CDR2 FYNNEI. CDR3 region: CAGGQNSNQPQHF. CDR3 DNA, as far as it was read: TGTGCCGGAGGACAAAATAGCAATCAGCCC.

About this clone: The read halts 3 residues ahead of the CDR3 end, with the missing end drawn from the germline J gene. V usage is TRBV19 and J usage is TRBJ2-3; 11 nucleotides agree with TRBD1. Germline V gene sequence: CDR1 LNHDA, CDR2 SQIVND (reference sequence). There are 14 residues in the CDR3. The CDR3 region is CASNSGTGGKPQYF. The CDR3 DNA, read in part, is TGTGCCAGTAACTCCGGGACAGGGGGTAAGCCG.

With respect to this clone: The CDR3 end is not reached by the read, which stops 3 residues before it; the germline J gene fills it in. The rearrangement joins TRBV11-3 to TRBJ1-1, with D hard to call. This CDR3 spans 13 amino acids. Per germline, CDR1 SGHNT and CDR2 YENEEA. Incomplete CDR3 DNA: TGTGCCAGCAGCTTAGTGAAAGGGTCGTCG. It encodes CASSLVKGSS. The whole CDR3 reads CASSLVKGSSAFF.

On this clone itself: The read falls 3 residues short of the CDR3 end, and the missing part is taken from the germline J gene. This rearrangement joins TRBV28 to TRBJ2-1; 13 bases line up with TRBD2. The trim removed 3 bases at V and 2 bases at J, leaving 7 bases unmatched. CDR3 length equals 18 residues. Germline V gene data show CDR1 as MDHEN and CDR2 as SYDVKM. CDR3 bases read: TGTGCCAGCAGTTTTCTTAGGACTAGCGGGGGCACCTACAATGAG. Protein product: CASSFLRTSGGTYNE. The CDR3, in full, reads CASSFLRTSGGTYNEQFF.

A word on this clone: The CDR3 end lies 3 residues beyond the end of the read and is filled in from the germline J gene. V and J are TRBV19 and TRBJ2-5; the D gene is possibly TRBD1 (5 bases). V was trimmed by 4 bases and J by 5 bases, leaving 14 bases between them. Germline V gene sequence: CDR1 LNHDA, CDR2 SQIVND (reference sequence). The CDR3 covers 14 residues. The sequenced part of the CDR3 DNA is TGTGCCAGTAGTAATCAGGGTAAGACGGAGACC. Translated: CASSNQGKTET. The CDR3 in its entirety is CASSNQGKTETQYF.

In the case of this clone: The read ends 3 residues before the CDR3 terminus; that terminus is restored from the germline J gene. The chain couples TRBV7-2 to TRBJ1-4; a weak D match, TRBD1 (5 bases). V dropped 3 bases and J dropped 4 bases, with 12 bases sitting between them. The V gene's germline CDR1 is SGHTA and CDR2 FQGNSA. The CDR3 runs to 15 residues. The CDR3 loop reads CASSLSRQNNEKLFF. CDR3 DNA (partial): TGTGCCAGCAGCTTGTCCCGACAGAATAATGAAAAA. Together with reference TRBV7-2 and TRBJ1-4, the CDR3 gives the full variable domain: GAGVSQSPSNKVTEKGKDVELRCDPISGHTALYWYRQSLGQGLEFLIYFQGNSAPDKSGLPSDRFSAERTGGSVSTLTIQRTQQEDSAVYLCASSLSRQNNEKLFFGSGTQLSVL.

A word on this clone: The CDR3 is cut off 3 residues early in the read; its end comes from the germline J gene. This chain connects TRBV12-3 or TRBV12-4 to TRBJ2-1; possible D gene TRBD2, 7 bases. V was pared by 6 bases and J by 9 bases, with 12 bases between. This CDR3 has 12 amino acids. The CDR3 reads CASSEGGGEQFF. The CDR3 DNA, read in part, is TGTGCCAGCAGCGAGGGGGGGGGTGAG.